This is a list of T cell receptor beta chains from one sample in a study of T cells after yellow fever vaccination. TCRdb redid the calling of the 5' RACE reads with MiXCR, one entry per CDR3 protein. The sample lists just under 600,000 distinct CDR3 sequences, about 13% seen once, with about an eighth in the top ten. This specimen consisted of PBMCs, obtained on the day of the yellow fever booster vaccination. These receptors originate from a man aged 25 to 40 who received the YFV17D yellow fever vaccine. The CDR3 runs from the conserved cysteine through the conserved F or W. D genes are given only for firm matches. Not every row has a clone size; where given, it reads once, few, many or a size class.

J,D,size,V,CDR3,DNA
TRBJ1-2,-,-,TRBV9,CASRGLDSAYGYTF,TGTGCCAGCAGGGGCCTAGACAGCGCCTATGGCTACACCTTC
TRBJ2-5,-,few,TRBV25-1,CASSQGGGQYGTQYF,TGTGCCAGCAGCCAAGGTGGTGGACAGTACGGGACCCAGTACTTC
TRBJ1-3,-,many,TRBV7-2,CASSSGVSGNTIYF,TGTGCCAGCAGCTCGGGGGTGTCTGGAAACACCATATATTTT
TRBJ1-6,-,few,TRBV20-1,CSAWSSYNSPLHF,TGCAGTGCTTGGAGCTCCTATAATTCACCCCTCCACTTT
TRBJ2-3,-,-,TRBV24-1,CATSDFRDTQYF,TGTGCCACCAGTGATTTTAGAGATACGCAGTATTTT
TRBJ1-1,-,few,TRBV19,CASRPRLRYTEAFF,TGTGCCAGTAGACCCCGGCTCAGATACACTGAAGCTTTCTTT
TRBJ2-7,TRBD2,-,TRBV28,CASSSSGTSGSYEQYF,TGTGCCAGCAGTTCGTCTGGGACTAGCGGGAGTTACGAGCAGTACTTC
TRBJ2-3,TRBD2,few,TRBV7-9,CASRGLAGLTDTQYF,TGTGCCAGCAGGGGACTAGCGGGATTAACAGATACGCAGTATTTT
TRBJ2-7,-,few,TRBV4-2,CASSQERLVFHEQYF,TGTGCCAGCAGCCAAGAACGTTTAGTATTCCACGAGCAGTACTTC
TRBJ2-7,TRBD2,-,TRBV6-2/TRBV6-3,CASSYVLRGLAGVHEQYF,TGTGCCAGCAGTTACGTCCTAAGGGGGCTAGCGGGAGTCCACGAGCAGTACTTC
TRBJ1-1,-,few,TRBV7-9,CASSLALPFTEAFF,TGTGCCAGCAGCTTAGCCCTGCCTTTTACTGAAGCTTTCTTT
TRBJ2-2,-,few,TRBV6-7,CASREPHRLNTGELFF,TGTGCCAGCAGAGAACCTCACAGGTTGAACACCGGGGAGCTGTTTTTT
TRBJ2-2,TRBD1,-,TRBV30,CAWSPWTGPRPGELFF,TGTGCCTGGAGTCCCTGGACAGGGCCCCGACCCGGGGAGCTGTTTTTT
TRBJ2-7,TRBD1,few,TRBV5-1,CASTTPGQGHEQYF,TGCGCCAGCACCACCCCGGGACAGGGCCACGAGCAGTACTTC
TRBJ2-3,TRBD2,few,TRBV18,CASSPGLAGQSDTQYF,TGTGCCAGCTCACCAGGGCTAGCGGGACAATCAGATACGCAGTATTTT
TRBJ2-7,TRBD1,-,TRBV7-2,CASSYRGQGSYEQYF,TGTGCCAGCAGCTACCGAGGACAGGGCTCCTACGAGCAGTACTTC
TRBJ2-2,-,-,TRBV5-6,CASSSRLTSVDTGELFF,TGTGCCAGCAGCTCGAGGCTGACTAGTGTGGACACCGGGGAGCTGTTTTTT
TRBJ2-7,-,-,TRBV29-1,CSVGRTQASEQYF,TGCAGCGTGGGCAGGACCCAAGCTTCCGAGCAGTACTTC
TRBJ2-7,TRBD2,few,TRBV5-1,CASSWTSGRSSYEQYF,TGCGCCAGCAGCTGGACTAGCGGGAGGAGCTCCTACGAGCAGTACTTC
TRBJ2-5,TRBD1,many,TRBV5-1,CASSLNGQGVETQYF,TGCGCCAGCAGCTTGAACGGACAGGGGGTTGAGACCCAGTACTTC